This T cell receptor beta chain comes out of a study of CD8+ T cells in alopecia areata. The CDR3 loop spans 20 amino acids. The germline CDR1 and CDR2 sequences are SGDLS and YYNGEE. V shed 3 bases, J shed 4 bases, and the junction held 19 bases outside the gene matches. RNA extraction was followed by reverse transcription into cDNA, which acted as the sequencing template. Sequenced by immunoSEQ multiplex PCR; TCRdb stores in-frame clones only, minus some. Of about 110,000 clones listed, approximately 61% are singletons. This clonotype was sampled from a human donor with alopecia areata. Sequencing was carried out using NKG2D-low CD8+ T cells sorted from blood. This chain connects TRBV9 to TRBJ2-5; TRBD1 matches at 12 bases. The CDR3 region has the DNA TGTGCCAGCAGCGGATGGGGGACAGGGGGCACGAACCTCAACCGAGAGACCCAGTACTTC. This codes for CASSGWGTGGTNLNRETQYF.